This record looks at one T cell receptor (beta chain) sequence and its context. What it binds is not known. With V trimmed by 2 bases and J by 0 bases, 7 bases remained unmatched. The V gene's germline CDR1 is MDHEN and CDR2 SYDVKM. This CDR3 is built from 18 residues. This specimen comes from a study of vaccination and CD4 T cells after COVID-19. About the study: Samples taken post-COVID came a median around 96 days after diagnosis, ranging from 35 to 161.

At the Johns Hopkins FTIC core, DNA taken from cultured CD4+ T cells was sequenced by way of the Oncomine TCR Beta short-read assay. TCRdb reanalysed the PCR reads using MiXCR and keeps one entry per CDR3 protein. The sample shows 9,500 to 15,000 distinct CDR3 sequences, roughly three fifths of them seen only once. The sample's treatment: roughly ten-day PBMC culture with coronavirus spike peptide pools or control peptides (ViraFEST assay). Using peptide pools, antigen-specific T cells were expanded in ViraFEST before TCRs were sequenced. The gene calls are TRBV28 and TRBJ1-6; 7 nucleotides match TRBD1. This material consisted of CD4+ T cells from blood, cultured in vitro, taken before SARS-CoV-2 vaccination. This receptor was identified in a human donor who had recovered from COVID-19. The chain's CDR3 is CASSLHIAGGSYNSPLHF. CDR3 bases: TGTGCCAGCAGTTTACATATCGCAGGGGGCTCCTATAATTCACCCCTCCACTTT.